The 20 T cell receptor beta chains below come from one sample, sequenced in a study of blood T cell repertoires in COVID-19. The data were produced by immunoSEQ multiplex PCR, yet TCRdb's version contains in-frame clones alone and is incomplete. In the table there are some 170,000 clones, roughly 87% of which are singletons. Input material: peripheral blood. These TCRs come from a woman aged 60 to 75 who had recovered from COVID-19.

The chain is built from TRBV28 and TRBJ1-4, with D perhaps matching TRBD1 (5 bases). V dropped 6 bases and J dropped 3 bases, with 17 bases sitting between them. The CDR3 totals 16 residues. Germline CDR1 is MDHEN and CDR2 is SYDVKM. This CDR3 reads CASRSWGVVANEKLFF. CDR3 DNA sequence: TGTGCCAGCAGGAGCTGGGGGGTTGTGGCTAATGAAAAACTGTTTTTT.

The V gene is TRBV11-3, the J gene TRBJ1-3, with 7 bases identical to TRBD1. Looked up from germline, CDR1 is SGHNT and CDR2 is YENEEA. The ends lost 4 bases at V and 4 bases at J; junction bases unmatched: 4. This CDR3 comprises 14 residues. The CDR3 loop reads CASSSRDSGNTIYF. The CDR3 DNA sequence: TGTGCCAGCAGCTCCCGGGACAGCGGAAACACCATATATTTT.

The chain couples TRBV28 to TRBJ1-2; TRBD1 is a possible D gene (6 bases). Germline CDR1 MDHEN, CDR2 SYDVKM. The CDR3 loop spans 13 amino acids. The V gene lost 7 bases and the J gene lost 8 bases, with 17 bases spanning the gap. Here the CDR3 reads CASTVGGAGGYTF. The CDR3 nucleotides are TGTGCCAGCACCGTGGGGGGGGCGGGCGGCTACACCTTC.

The chain is built from TRBV5-4 and TRBJ2-4; 7 bases agree with TRBD1. Unmatched junction bases numbered 3, after V lost 4 bases and J lost 2 bases. CDR1 is SGHNT, CDR2 YYREEE, per germline (reference sequence). The CDR3 is 14 residues long. The CDR3 loop is CASSLGGSKNIQYF. The CDR3 DNA reads as TGTGCCAGCAGCCTAGGGGGCTCCAAAAACATTCAGTACTTC.

The chain links TRBV7-9 to TRBJ1-6, with TRBD1 identical over 8 bases. The length of the CDR3 is 15 residues. CDR1 and CDR2 from the germline V gene are SEHNR and FQNEAQ (reference sequence). V was clipped by 4 bases and J by 4 bases; unmatched bases: 3. CDR3 nucleotides: TGTGCCAGCAGCTGGGACAGGATGTATAATTCACCCCTCCACTTT. It translates to CASSWDRMYNSPLHF.

The chain employs TRBV5-5 and TRBJ1-1; maybe TRBD1 (6 bases). This CDR3 is built from 14 residues. CDR1 is SGHKS, CDR2 YYEKEE, per germline (reference sequence). V was shortened by 4 bases and J by 1 base, with 11 bases between the two germline ends. Here the CDR3 DNA reads TGTGCCAGCAGCCGGGGACAATCGAACACTGAAGCTTTCTTT. As protein: CASSRGQSNTEAFF.

The chain's CDR3 is CSVRDRANYGYTF. The CDR3 DNA follows: TGCAGCGTCAGGGACAGAGCCAACTATGGCTACACCTTC. J is TRBJ1-2 and V is TRBV29-1; 7 nucleotides match TRBD1. The germline gives CDR1 SQVTM, CDR2 ANQGSEA. This CDR3 has 13 residues. V shed 6 bases and J 2 bases; nucleotides not matched to a gene: 6.

This chain links TRBV11-1 with TRBJ2-7; D might be TRBD2 (6 bases). This CDR3 contains 14 residues. Germline V lookup: CDR1 SGHAT, CDR2 FQDESV (reference sequence). V lost 2 bases to trimming and J lost 2 bases, with 10 bases between them. CDR3 residues: CASSLLALTYEQYF. The CDR3 DNA reads as TGTGCCAGCAGCTTACTAGCGTTAACCTACGAGCAGTACTTC.

The chain recombines TRBV5-5 with TRBJ2-1; 15 bases line up with TRBD2. From germline, CDR1 is SGHKS and CDR2 YYEKEE (reference sequence). V shed 3 bases, J shed 12 bases, and the junction held 10 bases outside the gene matches. This CDR3 has 16 residues. CDR3 nucleotide sequence: TGTGCCAGCAGCTCTACCGGGACTAGCGGGGGGAGGTGGCAGTTCTTC. Translation gives CASSSTGTSGGRWQFF.

In its sample, this clone was seen once. The chain couples TRBV7-9 to TRBJ2-1, with unresolved D. The CDR3 extends over 12 amino acids. Germline V gives CDR1 SEHNR, CDR2 FQNEAQ (reference sequence). The V end lost 5 bases, the J end lost 9 bases, and 11 bases lay between the germline ends. The CDR3 DNA sequence: TGTGCCAGCAGCCCCCAGAACCCTGAGCAGTTCTTC. It specifies CASSPQNPEQFF.

The chain couples TRBV21-1 to TRBJ2-5; TRBD1 reflects the table's D call only, with no check against the DNA. TRBV21-1 is marked as a pseudogene. The CDR3 contains 17 residues. CDR3 amino acids: CASSQTGDSKSQETQYF. The CDR3 region has the DNA TGTGCCAGCAGCCAGACCGGCGACAGTAAATCCCAAGAGACCCAGTACTTC.

The chain combines TRBV6-5 with TRBJ1-2, with D possibly TRBD1 on 5 matching bases. The CDR3 consists of 12 residues. The V and J ends lost 4 bases and 5 bases respectively, with 8 bases between them. Germline V gene data show CDR1 as MNHEY and CDR2 as SVGAGI. CDR3 region: CASSFQGYGYTF. CDR3 sequence (DNA): TGTGCCAGCAGTTTTCAGGGATATGGCTACACCTTC.

This clone showed up just once. The gene calls are TRBV2 and TRBJ2-6; TRBD2 is a possible D gene (5 bases). Looked up from germline, CDR1 is SNHLY and CDR2 is FYNNEI. V was cut by 8 bases and J by 1 base, with 15 bases left in between. The CDR3 consists of 16 residues. CDR3: CASLEEVKSGANVLTF. In nucleotides, the CDR3 is TGTGCCAGCCTGGAGGAGGTAAAATCTGGGGCCAACGTCCTGACTTTC.

This clone was observed once. The V and J genes are TRBV6-6 and TRBJ2-7; possibly TRBD2 for D (7 bases). The ends were cut back, 6 bases at V and 6 bases at J, with 24 bases in the middle. This CDR3 is 16 amino acids long. CDR1 and CDR2 from the germline V gene are MNHNY and SVGAGI (reference sequence). This CDR3 reads CASSRTERAGEGEQYF. The CDR3 DNA reads TGTGCCAGCAGCCGAACCGAACGGGCAGGGGAGGGCGAGCAGTACTTC.

The chain joins TRBV4-3 to TRBJ2-1; TRBD2 matches 10 bases. Germline values: CDR1 LGHNA, CDR2 YSLEER. J lost 6 bases, V lost 8 bases, and 7 bases had no gene match. This CDR3 has 14 amino acids. DNA for the CDR3: TGCGCCAGCTCACTAGCGGGGCTGAGCAATGAGCAGTTCTTC. Its translation is CASSLAGLSNEQFF.

This sequence joins TRBV27 and TRBJ2-2, with a tentative D call TRBD1 (7 bases). The CDR3 contains 14 residues. Germline V gives CDR1 MNHEY, CDR2 SMNVEV (reference sequence). V shed 9 bases and J shed 2 bases, with 13 bases lying between them. The CDR3 DNA follows: TGTGCCAGGCGGAGGGGGCGAAACACCGGGGAGCTGTTTTTT. It yields the protein CARRRGRNTGELFF.

The chain has TRBV19 and TRBJ1-6; 12 bases line up with TRBD1. Germline V CDR1 and CDR2: LNHDA, SQIVND (reference sequence). This CDR3 has 15 amino acids. V was pared by 6 bases and J by 7 bases, with 4 bases of the junction left unmatched. The CDR3 spells CASRPGTGGNSPLHF. DNA for the CDR3: TGTGCCAGTAGGCCCGGGACAGGGGGCAATTCACCCCTCCACTTT.

This clone came up a few times. The J gene is TRBJ1-2, the V gene TRBV19, with a tentative D call TRBD1 (6 bases). This CDR3 contains 13 residues. Trimming stripped 6 bases from V and 5 bases from J, with 13 bases between. CDR1 and CDR2 (germline): LNHDA, SQIVND (reference sequence). CDR3 in DNA: TGTGCCAGTAGGGATGCAGGGGTGTATGGCTACACCTTC. It is translated as CASRDAGVYGYTF.

The CDR3 protein is CSVTGGRDTIYF. Here the CDR3 DNA reads TGCAGCGTCACAGGGGGCCGGGACACCATATATTTT. The chain has TRBV29-1 and TRBJ1-3, with TRBD1 matching over 9 bases. The CDR3 loop spans 12 amino acids. Trimming cost V 6 bases and J 8 bases; bases outside gene matches: 5. Germline V gene sequence: CDR1 SQVTM, CDR2 ANQGSEA.

V is TRBV5-1 and J is TRBJ1-1, with D perhaps TRBD1 (5 bases). Germline V lookup: CDR1 SGHRS, CDR2 YFSETQ. The length of the CDR3 is 15 residues. Trimming removed 1 base at V and 1 base at J, with 11 bases between. CDR3 sequence (DNA): TGCGCCAGCAGCTTGAGGGGCCAGGGGAACACTGAAGCTTTCTTT. Its protein product is CASSLRGQGNTEAFF.